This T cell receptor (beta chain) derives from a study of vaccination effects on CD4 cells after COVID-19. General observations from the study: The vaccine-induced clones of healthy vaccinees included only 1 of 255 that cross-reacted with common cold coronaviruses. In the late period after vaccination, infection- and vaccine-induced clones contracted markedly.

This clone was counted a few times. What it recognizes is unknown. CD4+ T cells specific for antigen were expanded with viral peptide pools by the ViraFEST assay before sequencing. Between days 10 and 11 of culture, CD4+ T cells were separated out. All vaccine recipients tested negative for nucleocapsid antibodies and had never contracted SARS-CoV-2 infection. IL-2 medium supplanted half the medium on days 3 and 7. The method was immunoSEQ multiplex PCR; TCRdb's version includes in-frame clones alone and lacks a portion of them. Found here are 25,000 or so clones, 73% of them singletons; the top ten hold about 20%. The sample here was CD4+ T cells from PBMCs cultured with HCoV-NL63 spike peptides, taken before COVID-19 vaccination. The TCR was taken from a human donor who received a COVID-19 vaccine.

CDR3 residues: CATRAGGTTEAFF. As DNA, the CDR3 is TGTGCCACCAGGGCGGGGGGGACCACTGAAGCTTTCTTT. V gene TRBV24-1 combines with J gene TRBJ1-1; the D gene is possibly TRBD1 (5 bases). The CDR3 loop spans 13 amino acids. With 7 bases removed from V and 4 bases from J, the gap between germline ends came to 12 bases. The germline V gene encodes CDR1 KGHDR and CDR2 SFDVKD.